The 3 T cell receptor beta chains listed next were all sequenced from one sample in a study of T cells after yellow fever vaccination. MiXCR, run by TCRdb on the 5' RACE reads, gives a single entry per CDR3 protein. The sample records some 500,000 distinct CDR3 sequences, around an eighth being singletons. The sequences come from PBMCs, collected on the day of the yellow fever booster vaccination. The source is a man between 25 and 39 years old who received the YFV17D yellow fever vaccine.

This clonotype has only a few counts. The rearrangement links TRBV20-1 to TRBJ2-7; 11 bases match TRBD2. Per the germline V gene, CDR1 is DFQATT and CDR2 is SNEGSKA (reference sequence). V shed 8 bases, J shed 0 bases, and the junction held 9 bases outside the gene matches. The CDR3 consists of 15 residues. The CDR3 DNA follows: TGCAGTAAATCGGGACTAGCGGCTAGCTCCTACGAGCAGTACTTC. Its protein product is CSKSGLAASSYEQYF.

This clonotype was detected only a few times. The CDR3 protein is CSARGATTGELFF. CDR3 in DNA: TGCAGTGCTAGGGGGGCCACCACCGGGGAGCTGTTTTTT. The chain combines TRBV20-1 with TRBJ2-2, with a tentative D call TRBD1 (6 bases). The germline V gene encodes CDR1 DFQATT and CDR2 SNEGSKA (reference sequence). The CDR3 is made up of 13 amino acids. The ends were cut back, 3 bases at V and 4 bases at J, with 9 bases in the middle.

The gene calls are TRBV9 and TRBJ2-2, with D perhaps matching TRBD1 or TRBD2 (5 bases each). The germline V gene has CDR1 SGDLS and CDR2 YYNGEE. V dropped 2 bases and J dropped 9 bases, with 17 bases sitting between them. The CDR3 is made up of 15 amino acids. CDR3 DNA: TGTGCCAGCAGCGTTACCGGGACCAACGTCCGGGAGCTGTTTTTT. Protein: CASSVTGTNVRELFF.